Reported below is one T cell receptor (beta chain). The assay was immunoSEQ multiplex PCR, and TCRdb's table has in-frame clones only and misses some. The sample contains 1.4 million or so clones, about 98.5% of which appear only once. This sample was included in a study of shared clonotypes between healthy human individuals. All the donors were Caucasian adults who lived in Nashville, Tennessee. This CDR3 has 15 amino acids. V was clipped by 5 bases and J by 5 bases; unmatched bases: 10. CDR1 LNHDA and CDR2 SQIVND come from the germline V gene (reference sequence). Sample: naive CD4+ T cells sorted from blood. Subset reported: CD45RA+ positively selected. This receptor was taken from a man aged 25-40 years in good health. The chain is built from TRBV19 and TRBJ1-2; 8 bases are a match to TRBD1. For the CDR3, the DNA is TGTGCCAGTAGTCCGCGGACAGGGTTCAATTATGGCTACACCTTC. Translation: CASSPRTGFNYGYTF.